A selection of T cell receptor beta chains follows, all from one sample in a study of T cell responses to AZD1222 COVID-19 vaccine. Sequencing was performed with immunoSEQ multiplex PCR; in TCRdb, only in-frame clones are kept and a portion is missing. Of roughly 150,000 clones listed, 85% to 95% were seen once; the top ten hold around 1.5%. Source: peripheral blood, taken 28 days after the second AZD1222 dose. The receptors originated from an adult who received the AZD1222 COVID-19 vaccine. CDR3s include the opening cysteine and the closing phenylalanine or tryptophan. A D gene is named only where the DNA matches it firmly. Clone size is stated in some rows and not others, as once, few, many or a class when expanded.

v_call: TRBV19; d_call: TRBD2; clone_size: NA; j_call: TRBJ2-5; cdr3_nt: TGTGCCAGTAGTATAGGGGGGACTAGCAAGGAGACCCAGTACTTC; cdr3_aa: CASSIGGTSKETQYF
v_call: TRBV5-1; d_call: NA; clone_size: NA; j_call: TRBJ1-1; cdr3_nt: TGCGCCAGCAGCTTCGGTGCGAACACTGAAGCTTTCTTT; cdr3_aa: CASSFGANTEAFF
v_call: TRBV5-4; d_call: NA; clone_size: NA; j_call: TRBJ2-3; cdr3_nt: TGTGCCAGCGGCCCAGATACGCAGTATTTT; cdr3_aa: CASGPDTQYF
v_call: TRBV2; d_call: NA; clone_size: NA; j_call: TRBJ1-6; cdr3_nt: TGTGCCAGCAGTGCCCAGAACATTAATTCACCCCTCCACTTT; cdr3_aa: CASSAQNINSPLHF
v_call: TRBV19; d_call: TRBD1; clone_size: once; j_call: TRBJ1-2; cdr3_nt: TGTGCCAGTAGTGGATACAGGGGAGAAAGAGGCTACACCTTC; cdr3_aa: CASSGYRGERGYTF
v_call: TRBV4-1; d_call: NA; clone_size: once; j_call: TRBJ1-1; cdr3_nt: TGCGCCAGCAGCCAAGATAGGGAGCAGGGAATTACTGAAGCTTTCTTT; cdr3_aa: CASSQDREQGITEAFF
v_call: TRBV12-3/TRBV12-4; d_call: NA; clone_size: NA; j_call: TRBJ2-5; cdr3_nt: TGTGCCAGCAGTTTACAAGAGACCCAGTACTTC; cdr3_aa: CASSLQETQYF
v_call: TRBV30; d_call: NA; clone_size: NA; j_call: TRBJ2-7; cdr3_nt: TGTGCCTGGAGTGTGGGCAGGGCGTACGAGCAGTACTTC; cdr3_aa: CAWSVGRAYEQYF
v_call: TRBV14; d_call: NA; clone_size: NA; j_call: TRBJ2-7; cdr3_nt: TGTGCCAGCAGCCACCTAAGTGGGAGCTCCTACGAGCAGTACTTC; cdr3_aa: CASSHLSGSSYEQYF
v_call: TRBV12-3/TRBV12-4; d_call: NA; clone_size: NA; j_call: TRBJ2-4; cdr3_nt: TGTGCCAGTAACGACAGGTTTACAAACATTCAGTACTTC; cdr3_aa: CASNDRFTNIQYF